This T cell receptor (beta chain) was recorded in a study of cytomegalovirus exposure and HLA in healthy donors. TCRdb's table, derived via immunoSEQ multiplex PCR, lists solely in-frame clones and lacks some. The sample lists approximately 230,000 clones, roughly 90% occurring once. As for this clone: What it binds is not known.

Broader study findings: Usually a TCR sequence was rare, but some public TCRs were found in many donors. Researchers counted over 150 TCR beta chains as cytomegalovirus-associated.

Germline-derived CDR1 and CDR2 are MGHRA and YSYEKL. J was trimmed by 7 bases and V by 0 bases; bases with no gene match: 5. The CDR3 contains 15 residues. This clonotype originated in a man between 18 and 29 years old in good health and CMV-seropositive. The sequenced sample was PBMCs. The rearrangement links TRBV4-1 to TRBJ1-4, with 7 positions matching TRBD1. This chain's CDR3 is CASSQDRGGSEKLFF. Written as DNA, the CDR3 is TGCGCCAGCAGCCAAGATCGAGGGGGCAGTGAAAAACTGTTTTTT.